The entry below describes one T cell receptor (beta chain). Trimming removed 4 bases from V and 9 bases from J, with 17 bases in between. Germline CDR1 SGHDT, CDR2 YYEEEE. CDR3 length: 14 amino acids. PCR was performed a second time for about 6 to 12 cycles using a sample-barcoded 5' primer and a J-beta primer mix. TCRdb recomputed calls from the 5' RACE reads with MiXCR, one row per CDR3 protein. The sample shows 1.5 million to 2 million distinct CDR3 sequences, about two fifths of them seen only once. These data belong to a study of blood T cells in healthy people across ages. The sequenced sample was blood. This sequence joins TRBV5-6 and TRBJ2-1; TRBD1 might be the D (6 bases). This sequence was found in a human donor in good health. CDR3 sequence reads: CASSPRLQGPEQFF. In nucleotides, the CDR3 is TGTGCCAGCAGCCCCCGATTACAGGGTCCTGAGCAGTTCTTC. Filled out from reference TRBV5-6 and TRBJ2-1, the complete variable domain reads DAGVTQSPTHLIKTRGQQVTLRCSPKSGHDTVSWYQQALGQGPQFIFQYYEEEERQRGNFPDRFSGHQFPNYSSELNVNALLLGDSALYLCASSPRLQGPEQFFGPGTRLTVL.